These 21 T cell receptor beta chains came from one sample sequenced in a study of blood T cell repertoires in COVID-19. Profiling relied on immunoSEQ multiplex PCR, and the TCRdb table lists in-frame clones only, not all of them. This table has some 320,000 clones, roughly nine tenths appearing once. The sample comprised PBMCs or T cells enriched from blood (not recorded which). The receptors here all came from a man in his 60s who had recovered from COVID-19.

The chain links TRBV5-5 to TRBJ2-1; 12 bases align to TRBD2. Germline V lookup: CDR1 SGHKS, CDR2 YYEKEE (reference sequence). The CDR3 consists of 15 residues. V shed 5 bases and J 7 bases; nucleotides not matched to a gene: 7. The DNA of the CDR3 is TGTGCCAGCAGGGAGACTAGCGGGAGTATGAATGAGCAGTTCTTC. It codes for CASRETSGSMNEQFF.

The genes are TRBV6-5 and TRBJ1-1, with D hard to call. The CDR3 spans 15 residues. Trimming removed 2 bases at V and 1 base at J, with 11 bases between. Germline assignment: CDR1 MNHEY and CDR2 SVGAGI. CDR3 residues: CASSYARTGNTEAFF. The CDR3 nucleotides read TGTGCCAGCAGTTACGCTAGGACTGGGAACACTGAAGCTTTCTTT.

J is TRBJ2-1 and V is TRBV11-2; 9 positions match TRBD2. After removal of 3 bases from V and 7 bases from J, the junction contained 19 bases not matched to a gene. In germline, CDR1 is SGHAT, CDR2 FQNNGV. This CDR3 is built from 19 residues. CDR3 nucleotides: TGTGCCAGCAGCTTCTCACTGTCGGGCGGGAGGGCCGCGGGAAATGAGCAGTTCTTC. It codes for CASSFSLSGGRAAGNEQFF.

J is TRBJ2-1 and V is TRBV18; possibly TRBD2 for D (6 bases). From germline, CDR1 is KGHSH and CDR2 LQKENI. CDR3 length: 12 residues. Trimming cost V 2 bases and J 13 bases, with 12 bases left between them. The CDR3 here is CASSPAGTHQFF. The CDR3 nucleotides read TGTGCCAGCTCACCAGCCGGGACTCACCAGTTCTTC.

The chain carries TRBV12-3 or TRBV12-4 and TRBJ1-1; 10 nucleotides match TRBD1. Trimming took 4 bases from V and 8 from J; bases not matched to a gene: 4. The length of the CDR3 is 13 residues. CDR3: CASSWTGGMEAFF. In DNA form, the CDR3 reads TGTGCCAGCAGTTGGACAGGGGGAATGGAAGCTTTCTTT.

The CDR3 region has the DNA TGTGCCAGCAGTGACTTCCCCCCGGAGCGGGAGGGCCGCGGCACAGATACGCAGTATTTT. It is translated as CASSDFPPEREGRGTDTQYF. The genes are TRBV6-4 and TRBJ2-3, with TRBD2 matching 10 bases. Germline V CDR1 and CDR2: MRHNA, SNTAGT. V gave up 1 base and J gave up 1 base; unmatched junction bases: 14. This CDR3 has 20 amino acids.

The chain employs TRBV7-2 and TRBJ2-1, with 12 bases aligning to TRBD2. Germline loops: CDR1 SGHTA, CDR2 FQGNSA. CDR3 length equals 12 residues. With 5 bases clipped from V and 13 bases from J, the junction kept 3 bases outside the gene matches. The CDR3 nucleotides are TGTGCCAGCAGCAGGACTAGCGGGACTCAGTTCTTC. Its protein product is CASSRTSGTQFF.

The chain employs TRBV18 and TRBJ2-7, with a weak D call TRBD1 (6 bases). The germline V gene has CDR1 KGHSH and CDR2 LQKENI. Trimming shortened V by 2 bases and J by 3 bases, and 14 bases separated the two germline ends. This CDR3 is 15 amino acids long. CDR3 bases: TGTGCCAGCTCACCAACACAGGGTGGTAGCTACGAGCAGTACTTC. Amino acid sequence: CASSPTQGGSYEQYF.

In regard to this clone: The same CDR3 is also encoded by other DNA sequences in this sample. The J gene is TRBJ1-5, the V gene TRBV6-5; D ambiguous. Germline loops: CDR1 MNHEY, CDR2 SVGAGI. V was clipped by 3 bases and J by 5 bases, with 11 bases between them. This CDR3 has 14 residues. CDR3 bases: TGTGCCAGCAGTTATTCGGGGAGAGATCAGCCCCAGCATTTT. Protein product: CASSYSGRDQPQHF.

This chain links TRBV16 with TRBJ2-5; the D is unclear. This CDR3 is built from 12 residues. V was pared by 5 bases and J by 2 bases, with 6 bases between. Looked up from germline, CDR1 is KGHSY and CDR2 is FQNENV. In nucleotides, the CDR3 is TGTGCCAGCAGCGCTACGCAAGAGACCCAGTACTTC. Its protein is CASSATQETQYF.

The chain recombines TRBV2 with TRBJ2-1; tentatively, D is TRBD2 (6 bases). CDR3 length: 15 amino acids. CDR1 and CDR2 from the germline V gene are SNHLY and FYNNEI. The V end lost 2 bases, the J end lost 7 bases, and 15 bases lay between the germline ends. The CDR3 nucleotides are TGTGCCAGCAGTGAATCAGAGGCGGAGGGTAATGAGCAGTTCTTC. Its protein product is CASSESEAEGNEQFF.

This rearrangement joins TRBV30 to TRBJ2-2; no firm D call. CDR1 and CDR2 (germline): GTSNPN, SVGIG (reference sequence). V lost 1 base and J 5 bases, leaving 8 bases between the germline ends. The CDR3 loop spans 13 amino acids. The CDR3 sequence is CAWSAQITGELFF. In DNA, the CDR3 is TGTGCCTGGAGTGCGCAGATAACCGGGGAGCTGTTTTTT. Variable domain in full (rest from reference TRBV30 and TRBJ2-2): SQTIHQWPATLVQPVGSPLSLECTVEGTSNPNLYWYRQAAGRGLQLLFYSVGIGQISSEVPQNLSASRPQDRQFILSSKKLLLSDSGFYLCAWSAQITGELFFGEGSRLTVL.

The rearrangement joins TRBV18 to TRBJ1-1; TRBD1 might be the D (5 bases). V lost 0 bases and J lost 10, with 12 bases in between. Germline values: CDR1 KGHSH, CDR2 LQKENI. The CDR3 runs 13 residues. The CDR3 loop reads CASSPPSFTGAFF. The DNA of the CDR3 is TGTGCCAGCTCACCACCCTCCTTTACAGGAGCTTTCTTT.

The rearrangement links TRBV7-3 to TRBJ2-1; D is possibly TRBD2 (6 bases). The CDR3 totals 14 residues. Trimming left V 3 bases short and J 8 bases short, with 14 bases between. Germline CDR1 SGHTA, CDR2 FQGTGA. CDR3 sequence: CASSLTGTGDEQFF. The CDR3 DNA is TGTGCCAGCAGCTTGACCGGGACTGGGGATGAGCAGTTCTTC.

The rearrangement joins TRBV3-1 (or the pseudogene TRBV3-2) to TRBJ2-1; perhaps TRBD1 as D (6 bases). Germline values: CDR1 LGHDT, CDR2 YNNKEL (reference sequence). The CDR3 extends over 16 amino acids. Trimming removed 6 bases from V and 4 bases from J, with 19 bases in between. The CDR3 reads CASSRNLRGGYNEQFF. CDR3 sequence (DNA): TGTGCCAGCAGTCGCAATCTCAGGGGCGGATACAATGAGCAGTTCTTC.

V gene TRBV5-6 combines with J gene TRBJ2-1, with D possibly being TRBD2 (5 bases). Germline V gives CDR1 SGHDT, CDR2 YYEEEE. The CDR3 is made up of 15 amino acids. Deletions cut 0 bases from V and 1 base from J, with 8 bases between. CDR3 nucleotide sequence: TGTGCCAGCAGCTTGGAGCCGGGGTCCTACAATGAGCAGTTCTTC. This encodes CASSLEPGSYNEQFF.

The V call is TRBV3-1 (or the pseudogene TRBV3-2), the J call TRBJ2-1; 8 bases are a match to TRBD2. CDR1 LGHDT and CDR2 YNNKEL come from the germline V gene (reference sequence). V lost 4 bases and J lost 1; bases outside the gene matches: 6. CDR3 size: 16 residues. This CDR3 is CASSPGLALSYNEQFF. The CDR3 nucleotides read TGTGCCAGCAGCCCAGGACTAGCTCTGTCCTACAATGAGCAGTTCTTC.

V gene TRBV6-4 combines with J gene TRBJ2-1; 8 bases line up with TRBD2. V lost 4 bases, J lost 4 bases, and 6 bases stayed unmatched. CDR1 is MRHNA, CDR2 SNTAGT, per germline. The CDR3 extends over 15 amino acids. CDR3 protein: CASSVGTREYNEQFF. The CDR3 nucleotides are TGTGCCAGCAGTGTTGGGACTAGAGAATACAATGAGCAGTTCTTC.

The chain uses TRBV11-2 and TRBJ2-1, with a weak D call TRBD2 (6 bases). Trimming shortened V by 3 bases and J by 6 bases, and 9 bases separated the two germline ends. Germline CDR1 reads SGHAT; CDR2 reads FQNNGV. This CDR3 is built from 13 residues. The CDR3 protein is CASSFQRVNEQFF. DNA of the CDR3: TGTGCCAGCAGCTTTCAGCGGGTCAATGAGCAGTTCTTC.

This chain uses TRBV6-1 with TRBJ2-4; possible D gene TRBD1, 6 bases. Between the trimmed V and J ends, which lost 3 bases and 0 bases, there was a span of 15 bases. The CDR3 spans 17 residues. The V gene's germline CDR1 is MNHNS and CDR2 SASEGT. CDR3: CASSDLRTEIAKNIQYF. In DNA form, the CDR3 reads TGTGCCAGCAGTGACCTGCGGACAGAAATAGCCAAAAACATTCAGTACTTC.

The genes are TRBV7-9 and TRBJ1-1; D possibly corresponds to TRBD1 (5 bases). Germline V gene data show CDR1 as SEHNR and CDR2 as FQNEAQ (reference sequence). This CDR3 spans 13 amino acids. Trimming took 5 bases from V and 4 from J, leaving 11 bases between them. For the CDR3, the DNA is TGTGCCAGCAGCCCCCGGACAAGCACTGAAGCTTTCTTT. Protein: CASSPRTSTEAFF.